The text below deals with one T cell receptor beta chain. A second roughly 7 to 12 cycle PCR used barcoded and J-beta primers. Every molecule of cDNA carried a tag from a template-switch adaptor with 12 random nucleotides. One entry per CDR3 protein results from TCRdb running MiXCR on the 5' RACE reads. This sample has 650,000 to 1,000,000 distinct CDR3 sequences, with roughly 35% found just once. The data were obtained in a study of blood T cells in healthy people across ages. The clonotype was recovered from a man aged 18 to 35 in good health. Sequenced input: blood.

The CDR3 DNA is TGTGCCAGCAGTGTAAGCAGGGAGTATGGCTACACCTTC. Translating it yields CASSVSREYGYTF. This chain connects TRBV12-3 or TRBV12-4 to TRBJ1-2; TRBD1 is a possible D gene (5 bases). The V and J ends lost 5 bases and 5 bases respectively, with 12 bases between them. This CDR3 is built from 13 residues.